This T cell receptor (beta chain) appears in the sequencing data of a study of Graves' ophthalmopathy and Graves' hyperthyroidism. On the study more broadly: Researchers obtained peripheral blood at initial diagnosis, before any treatment had begun.

To note about this clonotype: As yet, its antigen is unknown.

The ends lost 2 bases at V and 3 bases at J; junction bases unmatched: 8. In germline, CDR1 is SGDLS, CDR2 YYNGEE. This CDR3 is built from 18 residues. Clinical symptoms, serum thyroxine, TRAb, thyroid ultrasound and orbital computed tomography formed the basis of diagnosis. The source of the PBMCs was 9.5 to 10 ml of fresh peripheral blood. Amplified TCR beta CDR3 regions were obtained using RNA transcripts as template. Second-round multiplex PCR followed a first-round RT-PCR using HTBI primers. One entry per CDR3 protein results from TCRdb running MiXCR on the multiplex PCR reads. The table records 600,000 to 700,000 distinct CDR3 sequences, about two fifths of them present only once. Whole-study results and caveats: With approximately 88% sensitivity and 75% to 84% specificity, a 13-signature model separated ophthalmopathy from stable hyperthyroidism.

This TCR was sampled from an adult man with Graves' ophthalmopathy. The chain uses TRBV9 and TRBJ2-2; 12 bases match TRBD2. The sequenced sample was peripheral blood. CDR3 loop: CASSVLAGGPGDTGELFF. Written as DNA, the CDR3 is TGTGCCAGCAGCGTTCTAGCGGGGGGGCCGGGGGACACCGGGGAGCTGTTTTTT.